This T cell receptor beta chain derives from a study of shared clonotypes between healthy human individuals. Study results and caveats: Naive subsets, compared against memory subsets, generally had larger estimated richness values. Among donors, the sharing of clonotypes was expected to be influenced by sequencing depth.

Generated by immunoSEQ multiplex PCR, the TCRdb table keeps only in-frame clones and is missing some. The table records about 980,000 clones, approximately 80% of them present only once. Remarks on this clone: Antigen: not known.

This CDR3 has 11 amino acids. Germline lookup yields CDR1 ENHRY and CDR2 SYGVKD. V was pared by 6 bases and J by 13 bases, with 5 bases of the junction left unmatched. The study drew its donors from healthy HIV-negative adults without recent acute infections or vaccinations. The TCR comes from a man between 18 and 29 years old in good health. The chain links TRBV10-3 to TRBJ2-1; 8 nucleotides line up with TRBD2. The sample comprised memory CD4+ T cells sorted from blood. The sample's subset: CD45RA-negative fraction. Here the CDR3 DNA reads TGTGCCATCAGCGAGGGACTAGTTCAGTTCTTC. As protein: CAISEGLVQFF.